What follows are 11 T cell receptor beta chains derived from one specimen sequenced in a study of T cell changes during pregnancy in multiple sclerosis. Clones were sequenced by immunoSEQ multiplex PCR, and TCRdb holds only the in-frame ones, with some missing. The table includes approximately 90,000 clones, 91% detected once. The specimen was peripheral blood, collected after pregnancy. These receptors were obtained from a female donor in good health, enrolled as a control in a pregnancy study.

The V gene is TRBV4-1, the J gene TRBJ1-2; 8 bases match TRBD1. CDR1 is MGHRA and CDR2 is YSYEKL in the germline V gene. The CDR3 covers 16 residues. The ends lost 0 bases at V and 5 bases at J; junction bases unmatched: 8. The CDR3 sequence: CASSQDWQGASYGYTF. In DNA form, the CDR3 reads TGCGCCAGCAGCCAAGATTGGCAGGGGGCGTCGTATGGCTACACCTTC.

The chain uses TRBV7-2 and TRBJ1-5; 9 bases map to TRBD1. Trimming at V came to 5 bases and at J to 7 bases, leaving 6 bases not matched to a gene. This CDR3 is built from 14 residues. Germline V gives CDR1 SGHTA, CDR2 FQGNSA. For the CDR3, the DNA is TGTGCCAGCAGCCTGGACAGGGGACAACAGCCCCAGCATTTT. Translation: CASSLDRGQQPQHF.

V usage is TRBV11-2 and J usage is TRBJ2-1; TRBD1 aligns across 9 bases. Germline CDR1 reads SGHAT; CDR2 reads FQNNGV. CDR3 length: 15 amino acids. With 6 bases clipped from V and 4 bases from J, the junction kept 7 bases outside the gene matches. The DNA for the CDR3 is TGTGCCAGCAGATCACCGGGACAGGGTTACAATGAGCAGTTCTTC. Its protein is CASRSPGQGYNEQFF.

The chain combines TRBV28 with TRBJ2-5; no firm D call. The CDR3 totals 13 residues. Looked up from germline, CDR1 is MDHEN and CDR2 is SYDVKM. Trimming left V 2 bases short and J 5 bases short, with 9 bases between. The CDR3 coding sequence is TGTGCCAGCAGTTTACCCTCCGGGGAGACCCAGTACTTC. Translation gives CASSLPSGETQYF.

V gene TRBV2 combines with J gene TRBJ2-7; D not certain. Trimming took off 3 bases at V and 2 bases at J, with 17 bases between the two ends. The germline CDR1 and CDR2 sequences are SNHLY and FYNNEI. This CDR3 is built from 16 residues. The CDR3: CASSESRGPPPYEQYF. The CDR3 nucleotides read TGTGCCAGCAGTGAGTCTAGAGGCCCGCCTCCCTACGAGCAGTACTTC.

The chain recombines TRBV5-8 with TRBJ1-1, with a possible D match to TRBD1 (6 bases). CDR1 SGHTS and CDR2 YDEGEE come from the germline V gene. Trimming shortened V by 2 bases and J by 10 bases, and 15 bases separated the two germline ends. This CDR3 has 13 amino acids. CDR3 DNA: TGTGCCAGCAGCTTAAACAGGGTTTTCGGAGCTTTCTTT. The encoded protein is CASSLNRVFGAFF.

This clone was seen only once. V and J are TRBV23-1 and TRBJ2-1, with 10 bases aligning to TRBD2. TRBV23-1 has ORF status, its function being uncertain. J was trimmed by 9 bases and V by 4 bases; bases with no gene match: 18. The length of the CDR3 is 18 residues. CDR3 protein: CASSPSGGPSWRMGEQFF. The DNA for the CDR3 is TGCGCCAGCAGTCCTAGCGGGGGCCCATCTTGGCGGATGGGTGAGCAGTTCTTC.

The chain carries TRBV4-3 and TRBJ2-7; 7 bases fit TRBD2. CDR3 size: 13 residues. V shed 4 bases and J 4 bases; nucleotides not matched to a gene: 4. The germline V gene encodes CDR1 LGHNA and CDR2 YSLEER. The CDR3 reads CASSLRGGYEQYF. The CDR3 coding sequence is TGCGCCAGCAGCCTTCGCGGGGGTTACGAGCAGTACTTC.

V gene TRBV21-1 combines with J gene TRBJ1-1. TRBV21-1 is recorded as a pseudogene. This CDR3 contains 12 residues. The CDR3 loop is CASSPPHTEAFF. Here the CDR3 DNA reads TGTGCCAGCAGCCCCCCTCACACTGAAGCTTTCTTT.

The gene calls are TRBV27 and TRBJ1-6, with 8 bases matching TRBD1. There are 14 residues in the CDR3. Germline trimming cut 5 bases from V and 10 bases from J; bases unmatched to any gene: 7. Germline loops: CDR1 MNHEY, CDR2 SMNVEV (reference sequence). CDR3 residues: CASSTTGVGSPLHF. The CDR3 region has the DNA TGTGCCAGCAGTACGACAGGGGTAGGATCACCCCTCCACTTT.

J is TRBJ2-3 and V is TRBV5-1; 11 bases are shared with TRBD1. Germline trimming cut 3 bases from V and 3 bases from J; bases unmatched to any gene: 3. Germline lookup yields CDR1 SGHRS and CDR2 YFSETQ. The length of the CDR3 is 15 residues. The DNA of the CDR3 is TGCGCCAGCAGCTACCGGGACAGGGGGACAGATACGCAGTATTTT. Translating gives CASSYRDRGTDTQYF.